Shown below are 14 T cell receptor beta chains from a single sample sequenced in a study of blood T cells in healthy people across ages. Alongside a J-beta primer mix, a sample-barcoded 5' primer served in a second PCR lasting roughly 7 to 11 cycles. TCRdb recomputed calls from the 5' RACE reads with MiXCR, one row per CDR3 protein. Among 780,000 or so distinct CDR3 sequences, about 53% were seen once, and the ten largest hold about two fifths. The sample taken for sequencing was blood. The source is an elderly man in good health.

The chain uses TRBV9 and TRBJ2-7, with 9 bases lining up with TRBD1. Germline lookup yields CDR1 SGDLS and CDR2 YYNGEE. Germline trimming cut 4 bases from V and 1 base from J; bases unmatched to any gene: 6. The CDR3 extends over 15 amino acids. The CDR3 is CASSRGDRASYEQYF. CDR3 coding DNA: TGTGCCAGCAGCCGCGGGGACAGGGCATCCTACGAGCAGTACTTC. Supplemented by reference TRBV9 and TRBJ2-7, the full variable domain reads DSGVTQTPKHLITATGQRVTLRCSPRSGDLSVYWYQQSLDQGLQFLIQYYNGEERAKGNILERFSAQQFPDLHSELNLSSLELGDSALYFCASSRGDRASYEQYFGPGTRLTVT.

This clonotype is a singleton in its sample. The CDR3 does not end in the conserved phenylalanine or tryptophan, so this is likely a read error. The V and J genes are TRBV10-3 and TRBJ2-1, with TRBD2 matching 10 bases. In germline, CDR1 is ENHRY, CDR2 SYGVKD. This CDR3 has 15 residues. V was pared by 6 bases and J by 3 bases, with 5 bases of the junction left unmatched. CDR3 region: CAIRTGLAHYNEQFC. The CDR3 coding sequence is TGTGCCATCAGGACGGGACTAGCGCACTACAATGAGCAGTTCTGC.

The V gene is TRBV5-6, the J gene TRBJ2-1, with 11 bases fitting TRBD1. After removal of 6 bases from V and 7 bases from J, the junction contained 6 bases not matched to a gene. Germline values: CDR1 SGHDT, CDR2 YYEEEE. The CDR3 is made up of 14 amino acids. The CDR3 sequence is CASNKDRGRNEQFF. In DNA, the CDR3 is TGTGCCAGCAATAAGGACAGGGGGCGAAATGAGCAGTTCTTC.

The V and J genes are TRBV7-9 and TRBJ1-2; 8 bases align to TRBD1. The CDR3 contains 14 residues. The V gene end was trimmed by 5 bases and the J gene end by 8 bases; junction bases not matched to a gene: 10. Germline loops: CDR1 SEHNR, CDR2 FQNEAQ (reference sequence). Here the CDR3 reads CASSPQGQGGGYTF. The CDR3 bases are TGTGCCAGCAGCCCCCAAGGACAGGGCGGCGGCTACACCTTC.

This clonotype showed up just a few times. The V gene is TRBV4-1, the J gene TRBJ2-1, with 12 positions matching TRBD2. CDR3 length: 15 residues. V was pared by 4 bases and J by 10 bases, with 8 bases of the junction left unmatched. CDR1 is MGHRA and CDR2 is YSYEKL in the germline V gene. The CDR3 spells CASSPRTSGEIEQFF. CDR3 sequence (DNA): TGCGCCAGCAGCCCCCGGACTAGCGGGGAGATCGAGCAGTTCTTC.

There are a few counts of this clonotype. The rearrangement joins TRBV29-1 to TRBJ2-7; D uncertain. The CDR3 totals 11 residues. The V gene's germline CDR1 is SQVTM and CDR2 ANQGSEA. Trimming cost V 4 bases and J 9 bases, with 13 bases left between them. The CDR3 nucleotides read TGCAGCGTTGTAAGTGGCGGTGGGCAGTACTTC. This translates into CSVVSGGGQYF.

V is TRBV5-1 and J is TRBJ2-7; D is undetermined. The CDR3 extends over 15 amino acids. Per the germline V gene, CDR1 is SGHRS and CDR2 is YFSETQ. V was cut by 7 bases and J by 0 bases, with 17 bases left in between. The CDR3, as DNA: TGCGCCAGCTCGGCTCCCGATGGGGTCTCCTACGAGCAGTACTTC. It encodes CASSAPDGVSYEQYF. Based on the CDR3 plus reference TRBV5-1 and TRBJ2-7, the full variable domain is KAGVTQTPRYLIKTRGQQVTLSCSPISGHRSVSWYQQTPGQGLQFLFEYFSETQRNKGNFPGRFSGRQFSNSRSEMNVSTLELGDSALYLCASSAPDGVSYEQYFGPGTRLTVT.

The genes are TRBV20-1 and TRBJ1-6; a possible D gene is TRBD1 (5 bases). Trimming left V 6 bases short and J 7 bases short, with 13 bases between. Germline V CDR1 and CDR2: DFQATT, SNEGSKA (reference sequence). This CDR3 has 13 amino acids. Here the CDR3 DNA reads TGCAGTGCCCCCGGGGGGGGGAATTCACCCCTCCACTTT. Translated, it gives CSAPGGGNSPLHF.

The genes are TRBV7-2 and TRBJ2-3, with D perhaps matching TRBD1 (6 bases). V gave up 5 bases and J gave up 2 bases, with 14 bases separating them. CDR3 length: 15 residues. Germline loops: CDR1 SGHTA, CDR2 FQGNSA. Written as DNA, the CDR3 is TGTGCCAGCAGCATCGGACAGACATTCACAGATACGCAGTATTTT. Encoded protein: CASSIGQTFTDTQYF.

The chain links TRBV5-5 to TRBJ2-7; 7 bases align to TRBD1. Germline trimming cut 1 base from V and 2 bases from J; bases unmatched to any gene: 9. CDR3 length: 16 amino acids. Germline CDR1 reads SGHKS; CDR2 reads YYEKEE (reference sequence). This CDR3 is CASSLTLTGRTYEQYF. The CDR3, as DNA: TGTGCCAGCAGCTTGACTCTGACAGGGAGAACCTACGAGCAGTACTTC.

The chain carries TRBV29-1 and TRBJ2-7; 9 bases are a match to TRBD2. The germline V gene has CDR1 SQVTM and CDR2 ANQGSEA. Losses at the gene ends were 6 bases for V and 3 bases for J; bases not matched to a gene: 12. This CDR3 has 15 amino acids. This chain's CDR3 is CSVGGIAGVYYEQYF. DNA of the CDR3: TGCAGCGTCGGGGGGATAGCGGGAGTGTACTACGAGCAGTACTTC.

This clonotype occurred once. The V and J genes are TRBV7-9 and TRBJ2-5; D is ambiguous. Looked up from germline, CDR1 is SEHNR and CDR2 is FQNEAQ (reference sequence). The CDR3 contains 13 residues. The V end was cut by 4 bases, the J end by 5 bases, with 11 bases between. CDR3: CASSSTFGETQYF. The CDR3 bases are TGTGCCAGCAGCTCAACCTTTGGGGAGACCCAGTACTTC. Full variable domain (missing parts from reference TRBV7-9 and TRBJ2-5): DTGVSQNPRHKITKRGQNVTFRCDPISEHNRLYWYRQTLGQGPEFLTYFQNEAQLEKSRLLSDRFSAERPKGSFSTLEIQRTEQGDSAMYLCASSSTFGETQYFGPGTRLLVL.

The rearrangement joins TRBV6-5 to TRBJ2-5, with 8 bases aligning to TRBD1. The J call may be wrong; the DNA end is better matched by TRBJ2-7. The CDR3 is 16 residues long. The V gene's germline CDR1 is MNHEY and CDR2 SVGAGI. In DNA, the CDR3 is TGTGCCAGCAGTCGACAGGGGTCCAGGGTTTGGAACGAGCAGTACTTC. This codes for CASSRQGSRVWNEQYF.

CDR3 coding DNA: TGTGCCATCAGTGAGGGCCTCCGGGAGACCCAGTACTTC. Its protein is CAISEGLRETQYF. This rearrangement joins TRBV10-3 to TRBJ2-5; D gene ambiguous. The CDR3 loop spans 13 amino acids. Germline-derived CDR1 and CDR2 are ENHRY and SYGVKD. Trimming took 2 bases from V and 5 from J, leaving 9 bases between them.